This TCR beta chain derives from a study of shared clonotypes between healthy human individuals. Profiled with immunoSEQ multiplex PCR; TCRdb holds only in-frame clones, not every one. The sample lists just over 2,000,000 clones, 85% to 95% occurring once. Sequencing used naive CD4+ T cells sorted from blood. Subset denoted: CD45RA+ positively selected. This sequence originates from a young man in good health.

The CDR3 coding sequence is TGTGCCAGCAGTGACCGGGGCCCCCACGAGCAGTACTTC. It is translated as CASSDRGPHEQYF. The rearrangement joins TRBV6-1 to TRBJ2-7; D possibly matches TRBD1 or TRBD2 (5 bases each). The CDR3 totals 13 residues. Trimming took 3 bases from V and 5 from J, leaving 11 bases between them. Germline loops: CDR1 MNHNS, CDR2 SASEGT.